This T cell receptor (beta chain) was retrieved from a study of OX40 agonist ivuxolimab in advanced cancers. Broader study findings: On average, CD8+ T cells had more expanded clones than CD4+. Among expanded peripheral T cells, antigen specificity went undetermined.

Produced via immunoSEQ multiplex PCR; TCRdb's table is partial and in-frame only. This table holds more than 85,000 clones, roughly 90% found once. Germline lookup yields CDR1 GTSNPN and CDR2 SVGIG (reference sequence). This CDR3 comprises 12 residues. Between the trimmed V and J ends, which lost 3 bases and 5 bases, there was a span of 11 bases. This clone was observed once. What it binds is unknown. Patients were excluded for autoimmune disease history or systemic immunosuppression. The chain employs TRBV30 and TRBJ2-7; D is uncertain. Sequencing was performed on CD4+ or CD8+ T cells sorted from blood, taken in a trial of the OX40 agonist ivuxolimab. The clonotype comes from an adult with an advanced solid tumor such as melanoma, head and neck, liver or kidney cancer. The CDR3 bases are TGTGCCTGGAGCCTTTTGACGAACGAGCAGTACTTC. Protein product: CAWSLLTNEQYF.